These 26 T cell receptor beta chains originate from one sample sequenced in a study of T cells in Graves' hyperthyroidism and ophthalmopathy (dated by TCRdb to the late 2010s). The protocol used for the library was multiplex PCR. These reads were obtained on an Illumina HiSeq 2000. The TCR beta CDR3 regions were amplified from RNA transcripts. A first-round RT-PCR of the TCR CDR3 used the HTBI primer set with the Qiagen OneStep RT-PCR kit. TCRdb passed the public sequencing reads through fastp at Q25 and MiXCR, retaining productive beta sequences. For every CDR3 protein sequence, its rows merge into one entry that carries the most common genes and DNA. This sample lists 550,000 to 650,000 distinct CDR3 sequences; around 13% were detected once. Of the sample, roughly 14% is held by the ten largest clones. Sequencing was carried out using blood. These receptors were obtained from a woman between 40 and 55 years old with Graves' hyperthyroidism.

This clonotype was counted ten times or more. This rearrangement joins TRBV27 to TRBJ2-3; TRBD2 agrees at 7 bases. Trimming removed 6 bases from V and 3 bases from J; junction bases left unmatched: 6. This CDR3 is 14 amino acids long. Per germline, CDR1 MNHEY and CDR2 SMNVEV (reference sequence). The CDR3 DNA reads TGTGCCAGCAGGCGGGAGTATTCGACAGATACGCAGTATTTT. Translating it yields CASRREYSTDTQYF.

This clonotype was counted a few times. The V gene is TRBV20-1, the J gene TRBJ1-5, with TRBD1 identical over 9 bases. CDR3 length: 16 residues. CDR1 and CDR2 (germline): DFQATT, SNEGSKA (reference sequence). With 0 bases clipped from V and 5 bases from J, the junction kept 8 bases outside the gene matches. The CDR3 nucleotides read TGCAGTGCTAGAGACGCGGGACAGGGAGTCGATCAGCCCCAGCATTTT. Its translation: CSARDAGQGVDQPQHF.

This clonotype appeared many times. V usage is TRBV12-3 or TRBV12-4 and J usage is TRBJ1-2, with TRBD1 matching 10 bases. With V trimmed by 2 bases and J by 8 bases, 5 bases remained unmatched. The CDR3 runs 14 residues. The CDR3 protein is CASSLRTGGKGYTF. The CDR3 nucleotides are TGTGCCAGCAGTTTACGGACAGGGGGAAAGGGCTACACCTTC.

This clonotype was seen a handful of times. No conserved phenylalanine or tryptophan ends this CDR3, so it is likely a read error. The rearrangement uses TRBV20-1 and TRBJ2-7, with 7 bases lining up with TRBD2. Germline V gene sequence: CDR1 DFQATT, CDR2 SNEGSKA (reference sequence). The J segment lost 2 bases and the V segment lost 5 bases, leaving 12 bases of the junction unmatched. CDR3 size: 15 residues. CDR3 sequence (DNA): TGCAGTGCTCCTTCTTATGCGGGAGTCGCCTACGAGCAGTACCTC. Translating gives CSAPSYAGVAYEQYL.

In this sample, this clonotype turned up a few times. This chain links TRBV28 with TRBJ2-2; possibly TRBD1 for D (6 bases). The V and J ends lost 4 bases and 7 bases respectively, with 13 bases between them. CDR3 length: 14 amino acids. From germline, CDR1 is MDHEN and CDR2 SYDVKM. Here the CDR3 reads CASSSTGFIGELFF. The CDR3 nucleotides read TGTGCCAGCAGTTCTACAGGGTTTATCGGGGAGCTGTTTTTT.

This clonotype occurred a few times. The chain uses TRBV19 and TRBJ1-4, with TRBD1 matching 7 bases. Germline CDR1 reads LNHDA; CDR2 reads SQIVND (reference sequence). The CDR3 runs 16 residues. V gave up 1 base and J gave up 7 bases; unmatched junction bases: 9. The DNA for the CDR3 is TGTGCCAGTAGTATAGGGGACAGAACGGGTGGTGAAAAACTGTTTTTT. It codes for CASSIGDRTGGEKLFF.

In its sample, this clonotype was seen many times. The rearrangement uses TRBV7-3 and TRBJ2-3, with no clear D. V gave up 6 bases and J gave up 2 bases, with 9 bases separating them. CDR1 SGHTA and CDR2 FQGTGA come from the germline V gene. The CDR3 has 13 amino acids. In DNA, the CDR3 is TGTGCCAGCAGAAGTACCCTCACAGATACGCAGTATTTT. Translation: CASRSTLTDTQYF.

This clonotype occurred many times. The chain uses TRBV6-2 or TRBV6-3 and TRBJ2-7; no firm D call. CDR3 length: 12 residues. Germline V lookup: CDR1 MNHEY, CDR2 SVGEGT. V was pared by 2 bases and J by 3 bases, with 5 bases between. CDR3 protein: CASSYAFYEQYF. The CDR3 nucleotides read TGTGCCAGCAGTTACGCTTTCTACGAGCAGTACTTC.

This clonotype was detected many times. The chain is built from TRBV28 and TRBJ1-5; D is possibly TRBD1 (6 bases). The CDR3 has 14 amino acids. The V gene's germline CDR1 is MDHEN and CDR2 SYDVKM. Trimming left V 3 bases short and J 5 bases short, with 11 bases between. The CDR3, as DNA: TGTGCCAGCAGTTTTGGGGCAGGGGATCAGCCCCAGCATTTT. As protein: CASSFGAGDQPQHF.

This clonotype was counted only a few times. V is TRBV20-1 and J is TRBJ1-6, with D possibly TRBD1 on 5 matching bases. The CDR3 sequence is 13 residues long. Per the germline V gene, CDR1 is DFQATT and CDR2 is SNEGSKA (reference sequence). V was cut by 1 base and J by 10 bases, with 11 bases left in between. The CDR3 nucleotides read TGCAGTGCTAGAGGGGACGAGTTATCACCCCTCCACTTT. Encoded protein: CSARGDELSPLHF.

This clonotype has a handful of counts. CDR3 sequence (DNA): TGCGCCAGCAGCCAAGTTTTCAGGGGGGTAGGAGAGCAGTACTTC. Translation gives CASSQVFRGVGEQYF. This rearrangement joins TRBV4-1 to TRBJ2-7; possible D gene TRBD1, 7 bases. The V and J ends lost 1 base and 7 bases respectively, with 17 bases between them. This CDR3 is built from 15 residues. The germline gives CDR1 MGHRA, CDR2 YSYEKL.

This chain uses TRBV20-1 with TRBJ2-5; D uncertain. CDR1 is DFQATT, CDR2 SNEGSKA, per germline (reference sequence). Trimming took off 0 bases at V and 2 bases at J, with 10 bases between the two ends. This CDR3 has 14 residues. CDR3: CSARDGFLQETQYF. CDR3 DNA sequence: TGCAGTGCTAGAGATGGGTTTTTACAAGAGACCCAGTACTTC.

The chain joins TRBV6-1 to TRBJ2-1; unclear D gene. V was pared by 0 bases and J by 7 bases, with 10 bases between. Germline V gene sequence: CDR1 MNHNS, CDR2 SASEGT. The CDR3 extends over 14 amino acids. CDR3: CASSEAGDNNEQFF. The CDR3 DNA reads TGTGCCAGCAGTGAAGCGGGCGACAATAATGAGCAGTTCTTC.

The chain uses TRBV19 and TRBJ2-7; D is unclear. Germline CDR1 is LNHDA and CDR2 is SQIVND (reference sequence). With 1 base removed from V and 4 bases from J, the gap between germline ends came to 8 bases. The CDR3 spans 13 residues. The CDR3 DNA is TGTGCCAGTAGTATAGTGGAAGGATACGAGCAGTACTTC. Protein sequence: CASSIVEGYEQYF.

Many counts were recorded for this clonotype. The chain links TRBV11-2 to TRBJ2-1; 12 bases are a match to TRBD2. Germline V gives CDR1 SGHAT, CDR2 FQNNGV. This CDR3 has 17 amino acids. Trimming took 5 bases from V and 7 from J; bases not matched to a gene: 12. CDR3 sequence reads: CASSLQSRLAGVNEQFF. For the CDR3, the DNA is TGTGCCAGCAGCCTCCAGTCGAGACTAGCGGGAGTTAATGAGCAGTTCTTC. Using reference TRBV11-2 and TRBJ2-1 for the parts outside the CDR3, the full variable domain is EAGVAQSPRYKIIEKRQSVAFWCNPISGHATLYWYQQILGQGPKLLIQFQNNGVVDDSQLPKDRFSAERLKGVDSTLKIQPAKLEDSAVYLCASSLQSRLAGVNEQFFGPGTRLTVL.

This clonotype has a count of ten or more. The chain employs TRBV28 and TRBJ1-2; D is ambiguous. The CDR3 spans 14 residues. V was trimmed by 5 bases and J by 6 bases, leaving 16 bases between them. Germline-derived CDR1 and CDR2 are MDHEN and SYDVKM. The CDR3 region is CASSPFRERDGYTF. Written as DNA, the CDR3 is TGTGCCAGCAGTCCGTTCCGGGAGAGGGATGGCTACACCTTC.

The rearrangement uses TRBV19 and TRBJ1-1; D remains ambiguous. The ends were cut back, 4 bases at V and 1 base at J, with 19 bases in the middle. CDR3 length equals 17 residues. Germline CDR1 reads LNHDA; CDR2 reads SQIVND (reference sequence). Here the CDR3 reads CASSTIVPTRTNTEAFF. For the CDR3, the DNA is TGTGCCAGTAGTACCATAGTCCCGACAAGGACGAACACTGAAGCTTTCTTT.

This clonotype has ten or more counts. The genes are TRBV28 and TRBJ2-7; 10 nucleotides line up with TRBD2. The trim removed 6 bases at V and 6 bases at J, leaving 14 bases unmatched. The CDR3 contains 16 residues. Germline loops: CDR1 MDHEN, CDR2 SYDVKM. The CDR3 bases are TGTGCCAGCAGAAGCCCTCCCCTAGCGGGAGACGGCGAGCAGTACTTC. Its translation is CASRSPPLAGDGEQYF.

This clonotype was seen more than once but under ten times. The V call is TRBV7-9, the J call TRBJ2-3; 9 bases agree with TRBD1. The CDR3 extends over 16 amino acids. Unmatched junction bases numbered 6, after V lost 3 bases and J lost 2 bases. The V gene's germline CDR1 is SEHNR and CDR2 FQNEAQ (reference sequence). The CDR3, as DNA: TGTGCCAGCAGCTTGGGCCGGGACAGGGACACAGATACGCAGTATTTT. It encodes CASSLGRDRDTDTQYF.

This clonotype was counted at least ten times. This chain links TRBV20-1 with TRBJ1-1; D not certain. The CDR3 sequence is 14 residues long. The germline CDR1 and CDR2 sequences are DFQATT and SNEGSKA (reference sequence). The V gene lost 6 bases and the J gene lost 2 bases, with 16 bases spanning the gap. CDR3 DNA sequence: TGCAGTGCCCCCCTAGGCAGCTTAAACACTGAAGCTTTCTTT. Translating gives CSAPLGSLNTEAFF.

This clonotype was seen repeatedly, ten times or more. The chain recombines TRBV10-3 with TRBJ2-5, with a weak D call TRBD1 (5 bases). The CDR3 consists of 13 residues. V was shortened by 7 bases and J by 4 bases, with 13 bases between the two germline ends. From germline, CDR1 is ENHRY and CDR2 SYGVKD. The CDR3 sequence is CAITDSPIETQYF. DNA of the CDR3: TGTGCCATCACCGACAGTCCAATAGAGACCCAGTACTTC.

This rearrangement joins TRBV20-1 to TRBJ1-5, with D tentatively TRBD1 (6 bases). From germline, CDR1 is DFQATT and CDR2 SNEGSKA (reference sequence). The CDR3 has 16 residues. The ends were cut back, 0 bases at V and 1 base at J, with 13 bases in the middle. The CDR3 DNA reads TGCAGTGCTAGAGAATTCCCGACAGGCAGCAATCAGCCCCAGCATTTT. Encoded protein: CSAREFPTGSNQPQHF.

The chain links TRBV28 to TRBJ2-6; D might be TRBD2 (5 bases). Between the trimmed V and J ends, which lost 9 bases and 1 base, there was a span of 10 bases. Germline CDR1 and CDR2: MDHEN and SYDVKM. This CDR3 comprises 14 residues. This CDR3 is CARTRSSGANVLTF. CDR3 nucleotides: TGTGCCAGAACTAGGAGTTCTGGGGCCAACGTCCTGACTTTC.

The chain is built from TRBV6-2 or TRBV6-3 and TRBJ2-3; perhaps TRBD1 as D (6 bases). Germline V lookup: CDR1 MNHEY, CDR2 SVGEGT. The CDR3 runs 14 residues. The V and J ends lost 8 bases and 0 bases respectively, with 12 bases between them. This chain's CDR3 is CASPDSSSTDTQYF. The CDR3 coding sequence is TGTGCCAGCCCGGACAGCTCTAGCACAGATACGCAGTATTTT.

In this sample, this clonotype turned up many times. The chain's CDR3 is CATSDRSNQPQHF. DNA of the CDR3: TGTGCCACCTCGGACAGGTCTAATCAGCCCCAGCATTTT. The chain employs TRBV19 and TRBJ1-5; 7 bases are a match to TRBD1. Germline values: CDR1 LNHDA, CDR2 SQIVND (reference sequence). The CDR3 extends over 13 amino acids. Trimming removed 10 bases from V and 4 bases from J; junction bases left unmatched: 7.

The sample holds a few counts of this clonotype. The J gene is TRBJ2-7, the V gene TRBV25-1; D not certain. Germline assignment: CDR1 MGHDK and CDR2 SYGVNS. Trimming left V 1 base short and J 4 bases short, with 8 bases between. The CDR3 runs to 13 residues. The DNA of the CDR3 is TGTGCCAGCAGTGAATTTCCTAGATACGAGCAGTACTTC. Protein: CASSEFPRYEQYF.